One and the same sample provided the 8 T cell receptor beta chains below, sequenced in a study of blood T cell repertoires in COVID-19. The method was immunoSEQ multiplex PCR; TCRdb's version includes in-frame clones alone and lacks a portion of them. The table has about 160,000 clones, around 80% seen once. The sequencing input was peripheral blood. The source of these receptors is a man in his sixties with acute or convalescent COVID-19.

The chain employs TRBV2 and TRBJ2-2; TRBD1 is a possible D gene (6 bases). There are 13 residues in the CDR3. CDR1 is SNHLY and CDR2 is FYNNEI in the germline V gene. Trimming shortened V by 5 bases and J by 7 bases, and 11 bases separated the two germline ends. CDR3 loop: CASSSGDIGELFF. The CDR3 DNA follows: TGTGCCAGCAGTTCAGGGGATATCGGGGAGCTGTTTTTT.

V is TRBV9 and J is TRBJ1-1; D is uncertain. The CDR3 is 14 residues long. The V gene lost 0 bases and the J gene lost 1 base, with 7 bases spanning the gap. CDR1 and CDR2 (germline): SGDLS, YYNGEE. The CDR3 DNA reads as TGTGCCAGCAGCGTAGGGGAGGGGAACACTGAAGCTTTCTTT. The encoded protein is CASSVGEGNTEAFF.

In nucleotides, the CDR3 is TGTGCCAGCAGCTTAGCCTCCGGGACAGTCTACAATGAGCAGTTCTTC. It is translated as CASSLASGTVYNEQFF. The V and J genes are TRBV7-2 and TRBJ2-1; 7 bases agree with TRBD1. The CDR3 length is 16 residues. Per the germline V gene, CDR1 is SGHTA and CDR2 is FQGNSA. Losses at the gene ends were 0 bases for V and 3 bases for J; bases not matched to a gene: 5.

Concerning this clone itself: Other DNA sequences from this sample encode an identical CDR3 as well. J is TRBJ1-1 and V is TRBV19; D gene unclear. V was clipped by 3 bases and J by 1 base, with 6 bases between them. Germline CDR1 LNHDA, CDR2 SQIVND (reference sequence). This CDR3 has 13 amino acids. In nucleotides, the CDR3 is TGTGCCAGTAGTATTGGAGGGAACACTGAAGCTTTCTTT. Translation: CASSIGGNTEAFF.

This chain uses TRBV9 with TRBJ2-7, with D uncertain. Germline V gene lookup returns CDR1 SGDLS and CDR2 YYNGEE. CDR3 length: 13 residues. Between the trimmed V and J ends, which lost 3 bases and 2 bases, there was a span of 9 bases. Written as DNA, the CDR3 is TGTGCCAGCAGCGCGCCTGGAGCCTACGAGCAGTACTTC. Its protein is CASSAPGAYEQYF. Looking up the rest from reference TRBV9 and TRBJ2-7 gives the full variable domain: DSGVTQTPKHLITATGQRVTLRCSPRSGDLSVYWYQQSLDQGLQFLIQYYNGEERAKGNILERFSAQQFPDLHSELNLSSLELGDSALYFCASSAPGAYEQYFGPGTRLTVT.

This clone has more than one count but fewer than ten. The rearrangement links TRBV19 to TRBJ2-7; a weak D match, TRBD2 (6 bases). CDR1 LNHDA and CDR2 SQIVND come from the germline V gene (reference sequence). This CDR3 has 14 residues. V shed 9 bases and J shed 5 bases, with 20 bases lying between them. The CDR3 nucleotides read TGTGCCAGCGCAGCGGAGGGGTTGAATGACGAGCAGTACTTC. It yields the protein CASAAEGLNDEQYF.

V usage is TRBV4-3 and J usage is TRBJ1-6; 7 nucleotides align to TRBD1. This CDR3 contains 17 residues. The trim removed 0 bases at V and 5 bases at J, leaving 7 bases unmatched. The V gene's germline CDR1 is LGHNA and CDR2 YSLEER. The CDR3 region has the DNA TGCGCCAGCAGCCAAGATCCTGGGACAGCCAATAATTCACCCCTCCACTTT. Translation: CASSQDPGTANNSPLHF.

The V call is TRBV18, the J call TRBJ1-1; no reliable D call. Per germline, CDR1 KGHSH and CDR2 LQKENI. Trimming left V 2 bases short and J 0 bases short, with 7 bases between. This CDR3 has 14 residues. CDR3 sequence: CASSPTAVNTEAFF. The CDR3 coding sequence is TGTGCCAGCTCACCAACAGCGGTGAACACTGAAGCTTTCTTT.